This T cell receptor delta chain was sequenced in a study of Vγ9Vδ2 T cells in congenital toxoplasmosis (dated by TCRdb to the early 2020s). Turning to the overall study: To diagnose congenital toxoplasmosis, IgG, IgM and IgA serology, Western blot and an in-house interferon-gamma release assay were used. This study compared the CDR3 repertoires of the gamma and delta chains in sorted blood gammadelta T cells from congenitally T. gondii-infected infants versus uninfected infants. Infant repertoires were sequenced at 2 months after birth and at 1 year of age. TCR sequencing was performed on five or six infected and 10 uninfected infants at 2 months and on 3 infected and 4 uninfected infants at 1 year. The paper as a whole reports these results and caveats: Two months was the earliest age with enough suitable sample material for TCR repertoire analysis, so newborn repertoires were not sequenced. A public TRGV9 clonotype was highly prevalent in both infected and uninfected infants. Germline-encoded fetal-type TRDV2 CDR3 sequences seemed more prevalent in infected than uninfected approximately 2-month-old infants, suggesting an in utero expansion footprint. The repertoire differences between infected and uninfected infants were less clear at 1 year of age than at 2 months. At 2 months, infected infants appeared to have fewer N additions in TRGV9 and TRDV2 CDR3s than uninfected infants, particularly in TRDV2-TRDJ1 sequences.

Using SuperScript II, cDNA was generated through template-switch reverse transcription, with TRGC- and TRDC-specific primers combined in a single tube. The TRGC primer was designed to bind both the TRGC1 and TRGC2 constant genes. The KAPA Real-Time Library Amplification Kit was used for TRG and TRD amplification, and AMPure XP bead purification was performed between steps. Illumina sequencing adapters were added by index PCR using the Nextera XT Index Kit. Sequencing of TRG and TRD amplicons was performed on an Illumina MiSeq with the V2 300 kit, and 150 bp paired-end reads were generated. The study's own analysis went as follows. Before further analysis, read quality was checked using FastQC version 0.11.8. Reads were aligned against the TRG or TRD reference genes from GenBank, and CDR3 sequences were constructed using MiXCR version 3.0.3. Default MiXCR settings were used, apart from assembling TRDD gene segments from 3 instead of 5 consecutive nucleotides. N additions, CDR3 length, J segment length and clonotype sharing between samples were all calculated using VDJtools version 1.2.1. CDR3 sequences that were out of frame or contained stop codons were left out of the analysis. Infant repertoires were assessed for overlap with previously published fetal, cord blood and adult blood Vgamma9Vdelta2 repertoires. Via CATT, TCRdb reprocessed the public reads, and rows with identical DNA were then joined. The V and J calls shown here were made by TCRdb, not taken from the authors' results. The sample has over 350 delta-chain clones on record, 26% of them singletons. Over 75% of the sample is in the top ten clones.

The same treatment, consisting of spiramycin and/or pyrimethamine plus sulfadiazine plus folinic acid, was given to mothers of infected and uninfected infants alike. Every infant, whether infected or uninfected, was delivered at term after more than 37 weeks of gestation. Approximately 0.97 mL of blood was used to isolate PBMCs by Lymphoprep gradient centrifugation, after which the PBMCs were cryopreserved in liquid nitrogen and shipped to Belgium. After thawing, PBMCs were labeled with Zombie NIR viability dye and stained with CD3, TCR gammadelta, Vgamma9 and Vdelta2 antibodies. A FACSAria III was used to sort CD3+ TCRgammadelta+ T cells, reaching a mean purity of roughly 98%. The RNeasy Micro Kit was used to isolate RNA from about 10,000 sorted gammadelta T cells per sample. Each infant was born to a mother who had been enrolled with a primary T. gondii infection during pregnancy. Peripheral blood samples from the infants were taken at an outpatient microbiology and virology center in Pavia, Italy.

CDR1 and CDR2 are drawn from the germline V gene: NSMFDY, ISSIKDK. Ends trimmed: V by 0 bases, J by 2 bases; bases unmatched to a gene: 6. There are 15 amino acids in the CDR3, from cysteine to phenylalanine inclusive. Of the read, only the CDR3 DNA is kept; its 45 bases are in frame from base 1. Comments on this clone: What antigen it recognizes has not been identified. A far larger clone lies a single base away; this is likely a read error.

The source material was gamma-delta T cells from blood. Here the chain combines TRAV29/DV5 and TRDJ1, with TRDD3 matching 8 junction bases. No J gene was available from TCRdb, and it was assigned here by a germline match of the DNA. This TCR was recovered from a child under 10 years old born to a mother with Toxoplasma gondii infection during pregnancy, either congenitally infected or uninfected (not recorded which). CDR3 region: CAASGWGRWTDKLIF. The DNA is as follows: TGTGCAGCAAGCGGCTGGGGGAGATGGACCGATAAACTCATCTTT.